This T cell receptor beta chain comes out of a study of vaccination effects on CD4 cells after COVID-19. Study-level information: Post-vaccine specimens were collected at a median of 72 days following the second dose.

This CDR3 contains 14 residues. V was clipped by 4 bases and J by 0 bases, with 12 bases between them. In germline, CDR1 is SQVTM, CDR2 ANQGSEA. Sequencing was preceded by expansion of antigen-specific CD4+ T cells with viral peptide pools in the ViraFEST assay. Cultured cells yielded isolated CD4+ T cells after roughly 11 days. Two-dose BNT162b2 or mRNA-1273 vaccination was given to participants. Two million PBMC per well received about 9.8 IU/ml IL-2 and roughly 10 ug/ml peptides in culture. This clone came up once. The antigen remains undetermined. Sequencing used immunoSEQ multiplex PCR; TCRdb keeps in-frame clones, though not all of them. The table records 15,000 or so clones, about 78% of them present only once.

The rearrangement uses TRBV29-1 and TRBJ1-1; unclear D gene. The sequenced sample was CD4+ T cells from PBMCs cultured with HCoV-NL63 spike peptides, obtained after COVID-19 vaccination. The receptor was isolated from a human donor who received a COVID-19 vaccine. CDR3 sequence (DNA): TGCAGCGTTGGATGGCAGGAGATGAACACTGAAGCTTTCTTT. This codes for CSVGWQEMNTEAFF.